Listed below are T cell receptor beta chains from one sample, sequenced in a study of technical replicates of blood from several donors. Only in-frame clones appear in the TCRdb table, and some are missing; sequencing was by immunoSEQ multiplex PCR. The data show tens of thousands of clones, around 92% seen once. Sequenced input: T cells isolated from PBMCs. The receptors stem from a human donor in good health. Some clones in this sample may be carry-over from other donors' samples. Both conserved end residues are part of each CDR3. The order of the fields is CDR3 DNA, CDR3 protein, J gene, clone size, D gene, V gene. The D gene is left open where the match is weak. Size is stated for part of the rows, as once, few or many counts, or as a class when the clone is expanded.

CDR3nt: TGTGCCAGTAGAACGACAGAGTACTATGGCTACACCTTC
CDR3aa: CASRTTEYYGYTF
j_gene: TRBJ1-2
abundance: .
d_gene: .
v_gene: TRBV19

CDR3nt: TGTGCCAGCGTAAAGGGACAGGGGTTAACCGGGGAGCTGTTTTTT
CDR3aa: CASVKGQGLTGELFF
j_gene: TRBJ2-2
abundance: few
d_gene: TRBD1
v_gene: TRBV19

CDR3nt: TGTGCCAGCAGTGACGGACAGGGGGCCACAGATACGCAGTATTTT
CDR3aa: CASSDGQGATDTQYF
j_gene: TRBJ2-3
abundance: .
d_gene: TRBD1
v_gene: TRBV6-4

CDR3nt: TGTGCCTGGAGTGTAGAGGGATACGAGCAGTACTTC
CDR3aa: CAWSVEGYEQYF
j_gene: TRBJ2-7
abundance: .
d_gene: .
v_gene: TRBV30

CDR3nt: TGTGCCAGCAGAAGAGTATACGCTGATAACTATGGCTACACCTTC
CDR3aa: CASRRVYADNYGYTF
j_gene: TRBJ1-2
abundance: few
d_gene: .
v_gene: TRBV6-5

CDR3nt: TGCAGCGTCACAGGGTCTAGCTCCTACGAGCAGTACTTC
CDR3aa: CSVTGSSSYEQYF
j_gene: TRBJ2-7
abundance: .
d_gene: .
v_gene: TRBV29-1

CDR3nt: TGTGCCAGCAGCTCAGGGCAGAAGCAGTTCTTC
CDR3aa: CASSSGQKQFF
j_gene: TRBJ2-1
abundance: .
d_gene: .
v_gene: TRBV11-3

CDR3nt: TGCGCCAGCAGCTTGGCCGCGGCTCTAACAGATACGCAGTATTTT
CDR3aa: CASSLAAALTDTQYF
j_gene: TRBJ2-3
abundance: .
d_gene: .
v_gene: TRBV5-1

CDR3nt: TGTGCCAGCAGTTTATTAAGGGGGGGGGTTCAGCCCCAGCATTTT
CDR3aa: CASSLLRGGVQPQHF
j_gene: TRBJ1-5
abundance: .
d_gene: .
v_gene: TRBV27

CDR3nt: TGTGCCAGCAGCTCGCGGTCGGGGTGGAACACCGGGGAGCTGTTTTTT
CDR3aa: CASSSRSGWNTGELFF
j_gene: TRBJ2-2
abundance: .
d_gene: .
v_gene: TRBV7-9

CDR3nt: TGTGCCAGCAGCGAGCGGGGCGGGACAGGGCCAGAAAAACTGTTTTTT
CDR3aa: CASSERGGTGPEKLFF
j_gene: TRBJ1-4
abundance: once
d_gene: TRBD1
v_gene: TRBV7-9

CDR3nt: TGTGCCAGTGGGACTACAGGGAACACTGAAGCTTTCTTT
CDR3aa: CASGTTGNTEAFF
j_gene: TRBJ1-1
abundance: .
d_gene: .
v_gene: TRBV6-1

CDR3nt: TGTGCCAGCAGCACAGACTCGGAAACCGGGATAAACTATGGCTACACCTTC
CDR3aa: CASSTDSETGINYGYTF
j_gene: TRBJ1-2
abundance: .
d_gene: .
v_gene: TRBV9

CDR3nt: TGTGCCAGCAGCTTAGACTGGGAGTCGGGAAACACCATATATTTT
CDR3aa: CASSLDWESGNTIYF
j_gene: TRBJ1-3
abundance: .
d_gene: .
v_gene: TRBV9

CDR3nt: TGTGCCAGCAGCTCCGCTACAGGGACACACACTGAAGCTTTCTTT
CDR3aa: CASSSATGTHTEAFF
j_gene: TRBJ1-1
abundance: .
d_gene: .
v_gene: TRBV11-2

CDR3nt: TGTGCCAGCAGTTGGACTAGCGGGACCTCTGGGGCCAACGTCCTGACTTTC
CDR3aa: CASSWTSGTSGANVLTF
j_gene: TRBJ2-6
abundance: once
d_gene: TRBD2
v_gene: TRBV5-5

CDR3nt: TGTGCCAGCAGCCTGACAGGGGCCGAGCAGTACTTC
CDR3aa: CASSLTGAEQYF
j_gene: TRBJ2-7
abundance: once
d_gene: TRBD1
v_gene: TRBV11-2

CDR3nt: TGTGCCAGCATGGAGGTAGTGAACTCCTACGAGCAGTACTTC
CDR3aa: CASMEVVNSYEQYF
j_gene: TRBJ2-7
abundance: .
d_gene: .
v_gene: TRBV6-1

CDR3nt: TGTGCCAGCACCGGACTGTTGACAGGGGATAAAGAGGTCTTC
CDR3aa: CASTGLLTGDKEVF
j_gene: TRBJ2-1
abundance: .
d_gene: TRBD1
v_gene: TRBV6-1

CDR3nt: TGTGCCAGCAGGGCCGGGACAGGGGTTCAGCCCCAGCATTTT
CDR3aa: CASRAGTGVQPQHF
j_gene: TRBJ1-5
abundance: .
d_gene: TRBD1
v_gene: TRBV28

CDR3nt: TGTGCCAGCAGTGGCCAGGGTCCTGAAGCTTTCTTT
CDR3aa: CASSGQGPEAFF
j_gene: TRBJ1-1
abundance: .
d_gene: .
v_gene: TRBV25-1

CDR3nt: TGTGCCAGCAGCCCTTTTGGCGGGAGTTACGACGAGCAGTACTTC
CDR3aa: CASSPFGGSYDEQYF
j_gene: TRBJ2-7
abundance: .
d_gene: TRBD2
v_gene: TRBV7-3

CDR3nt: TGTGCCAGCAGCCACGGGACAGGGGGCATGAAAGAAAAACTGTTTTTT
CDR3aa: CASSHGTGGMKEKLFF
j_gene: TRBJ1-4
abundance: .
d_gene: TRBD1
v_gene: TRBV11-1

CDR3nt: TGTGCCAGTAGTCCGTGGACAGGGGCCAGAGAGACCCAGTACTTC
CDR3aa: CASSPWTGARETQYF
j_gene: TRBJ2-5
abundance: .
d_gene: TRBD1
v_gene: TRBV19

CDR3nt: TGTGCCAGATCGGCCCCACAGGGGAGGGGGGAGCTGTTTTTT
CDR3aa: CARSAPQGRGELFF
j_gene: TRBJ2-2
abundance: .
d_gene: .
v_gene: TRBV9

CDR3nt: TGCGCCAGCAGCTTGGGACAGGGAGGCCAGCCCCAGCATTTT
CDR3aa: CASSLGQGGQPQHF
j_gene: TRBJ1-5
abundance: .
d_gene: TRBD1
v_gene: TRBV5-1

CDR3nt: TGTGCCAGCAGCCCTTTGGACGGGGATCAGCCCCAGCATTTT
CDR3aa: CASSPLDGDQPQHF
j_gene: TRBJ1-5
abundance: .
d_gene: .
v_gene: TRBV5-5

CDR3nt: TGTGCCAGCAGTGAATGGGGACAGGGTTACGAGCAGTACTTC
CDR3aa: CASSEWGQGYEQYF
j_gene: TRBJ2-7
abundance: .
d_gene: TRBD1
v_gene: TRBV2

CDR3nt: TGCGCCAGCAGCACCTCGACAGGGGCAGAGACCGGGGAGCTGTTTTTT
CDR3aa: CASSTSTGAETGELFF
j_gene: TRBJ2-2
abundance: .
d_gene: TRBD1
v_gene: TRBV5-1

CDR3nt: TGCGCCAGCAGGCTGGCTAAGATGACAGGGGCCTACACAGATACGCAGTATTTT
CDR3aa: CASRLAKMTGAYTDTQYF
j_gene: TRBJ2-3
abundance: .
d_gene: TRBD1
v_gene: TRBV5-1

CDR3nt: TGTGCCAGCTCACCATCGGGGGGACAAGAGACCCAGTACTTC
CDR3aa: CASSPSGGQETQYF
j_gene: TRBJ2-5
abundance: .
d_gene: TRBD2
v_gene: TRBV18

CDR3nt: TGTGCCAGCAGTTTATCCACACTAAACAATGAGCAGTTCTTC
CDR3aa: CASSLSTLNNEQFF
j_gene: TRBJ2-1
abundance: .
d_gene: .
v_gene: TRBV27

CDR3nt: TGTGCCAGCAAAGTGACAGCTTCGAACACCGGGGAGCTGTTTTTT
CDR3aa: CASKVTASNTGELFF
j_gene: TRBJ2-2
abundance: .
d_gene: .
v_gene: TRBV6-5

CDR3nt: TGCAGCGTTGTTGCAGGGGTTGAGCAGTACTTC
CDR3aa: CSVVAGVEQYF
j_gene: TRBJ2-7
abundance: .
d_gene: .
v_gene: TRBV29-1

CDR3nt: TGTGCCAGTAGTATAAGAGAGGGGGAGACCCCCTACGAGCAGTACTTC
CDR3aa: CASSIREGETPYEQYF
j_gene: TRBJ2-7
abundance: .
d_gene: .
v_gene: TRBV19

CDR3nt: TGTGCCAGTACCCCGGACAGGGTCGTCACAGATACGCAGTATTTT
CDR3aa: CASTPDRVVTDTQYF
j_gene: TRBJ2-3
abundance: .
d_gene: TRBD1
v_gene: TRBV19

CDR3nt: TGTGCCAGTATCATCTCGACAGGGGCCCGTGTCTCTGAAGCTTTCTTT
CDR3aa: CASIISTGARVSEAFF
j_gene: TRBJ1-1
abundance: .
d_gene: TRBD1
v_gene: TRBV19

CDR3nt: TGTGCCAGCAAAGACAGGGAGCAGTACTTC
CDR3aa: CASKDREQYF
j_gene: TRBJ2-7
abundance: .
d_gene: .
v_gene: TRBV2

CDR3nt: TGTGCCAGCAGTTTAGGGACAGCTTACGAGCAGTACTTC
CDR3aa: CASSLGTAYEQYF
j_gene: TRBJ2-7
abundance: .
d_gene: TRBD1
v_gene: TRBV27

CDR3nt: TGTGCCAGCAGCTTGGTTAGACAATATATCCCCAAAAACATTCAGTACTTC
CDR3aa: CASSLVRQYIPKNIQYF
j_gene: TRBJ2-4
abundance: .
d_gene: .
v_gene: TRBV5-8

CDR3nt: TGCGCCAGCAGCCAAGGGGCGGGAGCCGGGGAGCTGTTTTTT
CDR3aa: CASSQGAGAGELFF
j_gene: TRBJ2-2
abundance: .
d_gene: TRBD2
v_gene: TRBV4-1

CDR3nt: TGTGCCAGCAATTCGCAGGGGGCTGAAGGCTACACCTTC
CDR3aa: CASNSQGAEGYTF
j_gene: TRBJ1-2
abundance: .
d_gene: TRBD1
v_gene: TRBV2

CDR3nt: TGTGCCAGCAGCGTAGGGAGCGGCACCGGGGAGCTGTTTTTT
CDR3aa: CASSVGSGTGELFF
j_gene: TRBJ2-2
abundance: .
d_gene: .
v_gene: TRBV9